These 27 T cell receptor beta chains share one sample of origin, sequenced in a study of OX40 agonist ivuxolimab in advanced cancers. Method: immunoSEQ multiplex PCR; TCRdb's copy keeps in-frame clones and lacks some. The sample records tens of thousands of clones, more than 90% being singletons. Sequencing used CD4+ or CD8+ T cells sorted from blood, obtained in a trial of the OX40 agonist ivuxolimab. The receptors here all came from an adult with an advanced solid tumor such as melanoma, head and neck, liver or kidney cancer.

The chain carries TRBV4-1 and TRBJ2-3; D not certain. Trimming removed 0 bases at V and 5 bases at J, with 15 bases between. CDR3 length equals 16 residues. Looked up from germline, CDR1 is MGHRA and CDR2 is YSYEKL. The CDR3 DNA reads as TGCGCCAGCAGCCAAGATAACGGCAGAGCTGTAGATACGCAGTATTTT. Protein sequence: CASSQDNGRAVDTQYF.

CDR3 sequence reads: CASSDGQSYEQYF. The CDR3 DNA reads as TGTGCCAGCAGTGACGGACAGTCCTACGAGCAGTACTTC. V is TRBV2 and J is TRBJ2-5; perhaps TRBD1 as D (6 bases). Judging by the DNA end, TRBJ2-7 fits better; the J call may be wrong. CDR3 length: 13 residues. From germline, CDR1 is SNHLY and CDR2 FYNNEI.

This clone was observed once. The rearrangement joins TRBV28 to TRBJ2-1, with TRBD2 matching 7 bases. V trimming: 7 bases; J trimming: 0 bases; junction bases outside the gene matches: 0. Germline-derived CDR1 and CDR2 are MDHEN and SYDVKM. The CDR3 length is 13 residues. The CDR3 DNA reads TGTGCCAGCACGGGGGGCTCCTACAATGAGCAGTTCTTC. Translation: CASTGGSYNEQFF.

This chain uses TRBV27 with TRBJ2-2; the D gene could be TRBD1 or TRBD2 (5 bases each). Germline V gene lookup returns CDR1 MNHEY and CDR2 SMNVEV (reference sequence). The CDR3 spans 16 residues. Trimming shortened V by 5 bases and J by 3 bases, and 16 bases separated the two germline ends. CDR3 sequence (DNA): TGTGCCAGCAGTGATTACCGGGACGCGGACACCGGGGAGCTGTTTTTT. Translating gives CASSDYRDADTGELFF.

CDR3 sequence (DNA): TGTGCCAGCAGTTTCTCGGACAGGGAGGGGGCCAGCAATGAAAAACTGTTTTTT. This encodes CASSFSDREGASNEKLFF. The chain is built from TRBV28 and TRBJ1-4; 8 bases match TRBD1. Germline V gene data show CDR1 as MDHEN and CDR2 as SYDVKM. V lost 3 bases to trimming and J lost 5 bases; unmatched junction nucleotides: 14. This CDR3 spans 18 amino acids.

The gene calls are TRBV2 and TRBJ1-3, with D perhaps matching TRBD1 (5 bases). Germline V gene data show CDR1 as SNHLY and CDR2 as FYNNEI. Trimming pared 6 bases from V and 0 bases from J, leaving 9 bases between. CDR3 length equals 14 residues. CDR3 residues: CASRGTVSGNTIYF. The CDR3 bases are TGTGCCAGCAGGGGGACGGTCTCTGGAAACACCATATATTTT.

This clone was observed a few times. The rearrangement joins TRBV20-1 to TRBJ1-1; D gene uncertain. The CDR3 consists of 11 residues. The germline CDR1 and CDR2 sequences are DFQATT and SNEGSKA (reference sequence). The V and J ends lost 4 bases and 4 bases respectively, with 7 bases between them. As DNA, the CDR3 is TGCAGTGCTATCCGGAGCACTGAAGCTTTCTTT. It yields the protein CSAIRSTEAFF.

In its sample, this clone was seen a few times. The rearrangement joins TRBV2 to TRBJ2-7, with D perhaps TRBD2 (6 bases). CDR1 SNHLY and CDR2 FYNNEI come from the germline V gene. V was cut by 6 bases and J by 2 bases, with 14 bases left in between. The CDR3 totals 14 residues. The CDR3 region is CASSHPGLAYEQYF. The DNA for the CDR3 is TGTGCCAGCAGCCACCCGGGACTTGCCTACGAGCAGTACTTC.

The rearrangement links TRBV4-1 to TRBJ2-5; 8 bases fit TRBD2. The J call may not be correct, given that the DNA end is closer to TRBJ2-7. Per germline, CDR1 MGHRA and CDR2 YSYEKL. The CDR3 is 15 amino acids. Here the CDR3 DNA reads TGCGCCAGCAGCCAAGGTATAGCGGGGACCTACGAGCAGTACTTC. Translating gives CASSQGIAGTYEQYF.

This clone was counted once. The rearrangement uses TRBV4-3 and TRBJ2-5; 10 bases agree with TRBD2. V gave up 1 base and J gave up 4 bases; unmatched junction bases: 3. Germline V gives CDR1 LGHNA, CDR2 YSLEER. The CDR3 has 15 residues. Here the CDR3 DNA reads TGCGCCAGCAGCCAAGTAGCGGGGGGACGAGAGACCCAGTACTTC. Encoded protein: CASSQVAGGRETQYF.

The gene calls are TRBV7-9 and TRBJ2-7; tentative D call: TRBD1 (5 bases). The CDR3 totals 16 residues. Trimming pared 6 bases from V and 2 bases from J, leaving 20 bases between. Germline V gene lookup returns CDR1 SEHNR and CDR2 FQNEAQ (reference sequence). Written as DNA, the CDR3 is TGTGCCAGCAGTCGAATAATGGGGCCTATGGCCTACGAGCAGTACTTC. Amino acid sequence: CASSRIMGPMAYEQYF.

The rearrangement uses TRBV6-5 and TRBJ1-3; D is perhaps TRBD1 (5 bases). Germline V gene lookup returns CDR1 MNHEY and CDR2 SVGAGI. The CDR3 runs to 14 residues. With 5 bases removed from V and 8 bases from J, the gap between germline ends came to 16 bases. The CDR3 DNA is TGTGCCAGCAGTCCATCCGCTGGGGGTCACACCATATATTTT. Translating it yields CASSPSAGGHTIYF.

The chain carries TRBV7-3 and TRBJ2-1; tentatively, D is TRBD2 (6 bases). The V end was cut by 1 base, the J end by 2 bases, with 12 bases between. This CDR3 region has 16 residues. Germline loops: CDR1 SGHTA, CDR2 FQGTGA. The CDR3 DNA sequence: TGTGCCAGCAGCTTAAGGGCTAGCGCACCCTACAATGAGCAGTTCTTC. It translates to CASSLRASAPYNEQFF.

CDR3 nucleotide sequence: TGTGCCAGCACCTCGTTTCGGGACCGGGACACAACCTACGAGCAGTACTTC. This sequence encodes CASTSFRDRDTTYEQYF. The chain is built from TRBV7-9 and TRBJ2-7, with a weak D call TRBD1 (6 bases). The germline V and J ends were trimmed by 7 bases and 2 bases, with 24 bases remaining between them. Germline loops: CDR1 SEHNR, CDR2 FQNEAQ (reference sequence). This CDR3 contains 17 residues.

The V and J genes are TRBV19 and TRBJ2-1, with 8 nucleotides matching TRBD2. Germline CDR1 and CDR2: LNHDA and SQIVND (reference sequence). V shed 1 base and J 4 bases; nucleotides not matched to a gene: 12. The CDR3 runs 18 residues. The CDR3 DNA reads TGTGCCAGTAGTATAGCCCGGGGGGGGTCCCAATTTTACAATGAGCAGTTCTTC. Translating it yields CASSIARGGSQFYNEQFF.

Worth noting for this clone: Other DNA sequences within the sample encode an identical CDR3. The chain has TRBV6-5 and TRBJ1-2, with D tentatively TRBD1 (5 bases). Trimming stripped 6 bases from V and 5 bases from J, with 13 bases between. CDR3 length: 13 amino acids. Germline CDR1 reads MNHEY; CDR2 reads SVGAGI. CDR3 amino acids: CASSSDGGYGYTF. The CDR3 bases are TGTGCCAGCAGCTCGGACGGGGGATATGGCTACACCTTC.

V is TRBV6-5 and J is TRBJ2-3, with D maybe TRBD2 (5 bases). Germline loops: CDR1 MNHEY, CDR2 SVGAGI. The ends were cut back, 4 bases at V and 1 base at J, with 6 bases in the middle. The CDR3 totals 13 residues. CDR3 amino acids: CASSWRGTDTQYF. CDR3 sequence (DNA): TGTGCCAGCAGTTGGCGGGGCACAGATACGCAGTATTTT.

This chain joins TRBV11-2 and TRBJ2-7; D unresolved. In germline, CDR1 is SGHAT, CDR2 FQNNGV. The CDR3 extends over 15 amino acids. V was pared by 0 bases and J by 3 bases, with 12 bases between. CDR3 sequence reads: CASSLDEGSIYEQYF. In DNA form, the CDR3 reads TGTGCCAGCAGCTTAGATGAAGGCTCTATCTACGAGCAGTACTTC. The full variable domain, its missing parts supplied by reference TRBV11-2 and TRBJ2-7, is EAGVAQSPRYKIIEKRQSVAFWCNPISGHATLYWYQQILGQGPKLLIQFQNNGVVDDSQLPKDRFSAERLKGVDSTLKIQPAKLEDSAVYLCASSLDEGSIYEQYFGPGTRLTVT.

This clone appeared a single time. V usage is TRBV5-1 and J usage is TRBJ1-2; 8 bases agree with TRBD1. The CDR3 has 15 residues. CDR1 and CDR2 from the germline V gene are SGHRS and YFSETQ. With V trimmed by 1 base and J by 8 bases, 10 bases remained unmatched. The CDR3 bases are TGCGCCAGCAGCTTGAAGAGACAGGGGACTTCAGGCTACACCTTC. Translating gives CASSLKRQGTSGYTF.

This sequence joins TRBV9 and TRBJ2-5; TRBD2 matches 10 bases. Germline V gene data show CDR1 as SGDLS and CDR2 as YYNGEE. J lost 0 bases, V lost 4 bases, and 6 bases had no gene match. The length of the CDR3 is 16 residues. Here the CDR3 reads CASSFGTSAYQETQYF. Here the CDR3 DNA reads TGTGCCAGCAGCTTCGGGACTAGCGCATACCAAGAGACCCAGTACTTC.

The chain combines TRBV4-1 with TRBJ2-3; TRBD2 matches at 8 bases. Germline CDR1 and CDR2: MGHRA and YSYEKL. This CDR3 is 17 amino acids long. Losses at the gene ends were 0 bases for V and 2 bases for J; bases not matched to a gene: 7. Here the CDR3 reads CASSQDKLAGLTDTQYF. The CDR3, as DNA: TGCGCCAGCAGCCAAGATAAGCTAGCGGGCCTCACAGATACGCAGTATTTT.

The rearrangement uses TRBV6-1 and TRBJ2-7, with a weak D call TRBD1 (7 bases). Germline CDR1 and CDR2: MNHNS and SASEGT. This CDR3 spans 16 amino acids. Trimming took 3 bases from V and 0 from J, leaving 15 bases between them. CDR3 protein: CASSELQGRNSYEQYF. In nucleotides, the CDR3 is TGTGCCAGCAGTGAGTTACAGGGGAGGAACTCCTACGAGCAGTACTTC.

The V gene is TRBV4-3, the J gene TRBJ1-1; D remains ambiguous. The V end was cut by 1 base, the J end by 0 bases, with 15 bases between. Germline lookup yields CDR1 LGHNA and CDR2 YSLEER. There are 17 residues in the CDR3. The CDR3 loop is CASSQGNVFQMNTEAFF. In DNA form, the CDR3 reads TGCGCCAGCAGCCAAGGGAACGTGTTCCAAATGAACACTGAAGCTTTCTTT.

This clone was detected once. The genes are TRBV5-6 and TRBJ2-5, with D tentatively TRBD1 or TRBD2 (5 bases each). CDR1 is SGHDT, CDR2 YYEEEE, per germline. Trimming shortened V by 0 bases and J by 5 bases, and 17 bases separated the two germline ends. The length of the CDR3 is 16 residues. The CDR3 region is CASSLGAGRGSETQYF. For the CDR3, the DNA is TGTGCCAGCAGCTTGGGGGCAGGGCGCGGGTCGGAGACCCAGTACTTC. The full variable domain, rest sourced from reference TRBV5-6 and TRBJ2-5, is DAGVTQSPTHLIKTRGQQVTLRCSPKSGHDTVSWYQQALGQGPQFIFQYYEEEERQRGNFPDRFSGHQFPNYSSELNVNALLLGDSALYLCASSLGAGRGSETQYFGPGTRLLVL.

The chain recombines TRBV7-6 with TRBJ2-3; tentatively, D is TRBD2 (6 bases). The CDR3 runs to 16 residues. V lost 2 bases and J 0 bases, leaving 12 bases between the germline ends. The germline V gene has CDR1 SGHVS and CDR2 FNYEAQ. CDR3 amino acids: CASSLPRGTSTDTQYF. The CDR3 nucleotides read TGTGCCAGCAGCTTACCCCGCGGGACTAGCACAGATACGCAGTATTTT.

The chain has TRBV4-1 and TRBJ1-2; possible D gene TRBD1, 5 bases. The CDR3 sequence is 14 residues long. Trimming left V 1 base short and J 5 bases short, with 11 bases between. CDR1 MGHRA and CDR2 YSYEKL come from the germline V gene. Written as DNA, the CDR3 is TGCGCCAGCAGCCAAGTGGGGGGGATGTATGGCTACACCTTC. Translating it yields CASSQVGGMYGYTF.

V and J are TRBV7-8 and TRBJ1-4; a weak D match, TRBD1 (6 bases). Trimming stripped 1 base from V and 6 bases from J, with 18 bases between. Per germline, CDR1 SGHVS and CDR2 FQNEAQ. The CDR3 extends over 17 amino acids. Written as DNA, the CDR3 is TGTGCCAGCAGCTTAGACTATCCATACAGGGTCGATGAAAAACTGTTTTTT. This gives the protein CASSLDYPYRVDEKLFF.